These T cell receptor beta chains were read from a single sample in a study of long-term antiretroviral therapy in people with HIV. Produced via immunoSEQ multiplex PCR; TCRdb's table is partial and in-frame only. The sample carries roughly 23,000 clones, 84% recorded once. The material was unsorted PBMCs, obtained 1.9 years after starting antiretroviral therapy. The receptor set was obtained from a woman aged 45 to 65 with HIV. Both conserved end residues are part of each CDR3. A D gene is named only where the DNA matches it firmly. Rows may omit the clone size; those that give it use once, few, many or a size class.

>-|-|TRBJ2-4|TRBV29-1
TGCAGCGTTGGGGGGATACTAGCCAAAAACATTCAGTACTTC
CSVGGILAKNIQYF
>TRBD1|-|TRBJ1-5|TRBV6-1
TGTGCCAGCAGTGAAGCTCTTAGGTCGGACAGGGGGTTTCGGCCCCAGCATTTT
CASSEALRSDRGFRPQHF
>TRBD1|-|TRBJ2-5|TRBV14
TGTGCCAGCTCTCGACAGGGCGTCCTAGGCCAGTACTTC
CASSRQGVLGQYF
>-|-|TRBJ2-2|TRBV27
TGTGCCAGCAGTTTATCTCCAACAAACACCGGGGAGCTGTTTTTT
CASSLSPTNTGELFF
>-|-|TRBJ1-1|TRBV27
TGTGCCAGCAGCCTGGTATCCCGCCGGGCGACCGTTGGGCCTTTGAACACTGAAGCTTTCTTT
CASSLVSRRATVGPLNTEAFF
>-|once|TRBJ2-7|TRBV30
TGTGCCTGGAGGGCTCGGGCCGGTTCCTACGAGCAGTACTTC
CAWRARAGSYEQYF
>-|-|TRBJ1-6|TRBV19
TGTGCCAGTACTGGCAGCCCGGGAAATTCACCCCTCCACTTT
CASTGSPGNSPLHF
>TRBD1|hyperexpanded|TRBJ2-7|TRBV7-9
TGTGCCAGCAGCCCTCCACCCCGGGACAGGGCCTACGAGCAGTACTTC
CASSPPPRDRAYEQYF
>TRBD1|once|TRBJ1-1|TRBV19
TGTGCCAGTAGTATAGGGGCAGGGGGGACGAACACTGAAGCTTTCTTT
CASSIGAGGTNTEAFF
>-|-|TRBJ1-5|TRBV4-1
TGCGCCAGCAGCCTGAGAGGGATAAGCAATCAGCCCCAGCATTTT
CASSLRGISNQPQHF
>-|few|TRBJ1-5|TRBV10-3
TGTGCCATCAGTGAGTTGGTTGAGTCGAATCGGGAGCCCCAGCATTTT
CAISELVESNREPQHF
>-|once|TRBJ1-2|TRBV6-1
TGTGCCAGCAGTGCCCCCCCCGGGGACCCTAGTGGGAGGGGCTACACCTTC
CASSAPPGDPSGRGYTF
>TRBD1|-|TRBJ1-4|TRBV5-6
TGTGCCAGCAGCCCACAGGGGGGGGAAAAACTGTTTTTT
CASSPQGGEKLFF
>-|-|TRBJ2-7|TRBV4-1
TGCGCCAGCAGCCAAGAAACGACGTGCAGCCGGGGGGCCTCCTACGAGCAGTACTTC
CASSQETTCSRGASYEQYF
>-|-|TRBJ1-2|TRBV2
TGTGCCAGCAGCGGCTTTAACTATGGCTACACCTTC
CASSGFNYGYTF
>-|-|TRBJ2-2|TRBV10-3
TGTGCCATCAATTCCGGAACGAACACCGGGGAGCTGTTTTTT
CAINSGTNTGELFF
>-|-|TRBJ1-1|TRBV7-2
TGTGCCAGCAGCCATACAATGAACACTGAAGCTTTCTTT
CASSHTMNTEAFF
>-|-|TRBJ1-5|TRBV6-5
TGTGCCAGCAGCTCGGACAGTTCTAGGCAGCCCCAGCATTTT
CASSSDSSRQPQHF
>TRBD2|-|TRBJ2-3|TRBV13
TGTGCCAGCAGCTTAGTACTAGCGGGGAACACAGATACGCAGTATTTT
CASSLVLAGNTDTQYF
>-|-|TRBJ2-5|TRBV7-8
TGTGCCAGCAGGCCCCTAGGGACACAAGAGACCCAGTACTTC
CASRPLGTQETQYF
>TRBD1|-|TRBJ1-1|TRBV6-6
TGTGCCAGCAGTCTCACAGGGGGCGTCGATGAAGCTTTCTTT
CASSLTGGVDEAFF
>-|-|TRBJ1-4|TRBV19
TGTGCCAGTAGTGTCCCGGGACCGATTAATGAAAAACTGTTTTTT
CASSVPGPINEKLFF
>-|-|TRBJ1-1|TRBV19
TGTGCCAGTACCCACCGGAACACTGAAGCTTTCTTT
CASTHRNTEAFF
>-|-|TRBJ1-2|TRBV10-3
TGTGCCATCGAGGCGGCTAACTATGGCTACACCTTC
CAIEAANYGYTF
>-|-|TRBJ2-1|TRBV7-3
TGTGCCAGCAGCTCCGCCCCAAGTTCCTACAATGAGCAGTTCTTC
CASSSAPSSYNEQFF
>TRBD2|-|TRBJ2-7|TRBV7-9
TGTGCCAGCAGCTACCCTAGCGGCGCCGAGCAGTACTTC
CASSYPSGAEQYF
>TRBD2|-|TRBJ2-1|TRBV30
TGTGCCTGGAGTGGAGGGACTAGCGGACCTTTTTCCTACAATGAGCAGTTCTTC
CAWSGGTSGPFSYNEQFF
>TRBD1|once|TRBJ1-2|TRBV9
TGTGCCAGCAGAAAGACAGGGGGTCTCTATGGCTACACCTTC
CASRKTGGLYGYTF
>-|-|TRBJ1-4|TRBV28
TGTGCCAGCAGTTTAGGACAACTCCAGGGAAAACTGTTTTTT
CASSLGQLQGKLFF
>-|-|TRBJ1-1|TRBV19
TGTGCCAGTAAGGTTGGAGGAAACACTGAAGCTTTCTTT
CASKVGGNTEAFF
>-|once|TRBJ1-3|TRBV11-3
TGTGCCAGCAGCTCCGGGGGGATCTCTGGAAACACCATATATTTT
CASSSGGISGNTIYF
>-|-|TRBJ2-7|TRBV27
TGTGCCAGCAGTTTGGGGATGGGGTTCTACGAGCAGTACTTC
CASSLGMGFYEQYF